The text below deals with one T cell receptor beta chain. The antigen it binds to is not known. Within one base of it there is no much larger clone, and no base qualities were kept. These data belong to a study of long-term antiretroviral therapy in people with HIV (dated by TCRdb to 2022 to 2024). Describing the broader study: The earliest samples were collected about a decade before the 2015 WHO recommendation for immediate ART, when ART was typically delayed until CD4 counts fell. Among the approximately 32 participants with HIV, ten to eleven were female. A retrospective serial study tested whether ART initiation and durable HIV suppression were associated with changes in peripheral blood TRB repertoire composition and diversity. From some 28 adults with confirmed HIV infection, the cohort provided under 250 cryopreserved PBMC samples, gathered serially across a mean of about six years (range 1-12). No cross-contamination during QIAcube processing turned up in test extractions that ran a monoclonal T-cell line alongside some 34 polyclonal samples. On the study overall, not on this receptor specifically: The samples were dated from the mid-2000s to the late 2010s, and the ART regimens that were used may be less effective than current ART regimens. Compared with controls, HIV repertoires had narrower CDR3 length ranges, and the network structure pointed to an antigen-experienced repertoire that shifted only slightly toward naive after ART. Starting ART was linked to a significant rise in TRB diversity, yet even with long-term ART the diversity remained significantly lower than in transplant donor controls. Owing to limited PBMC availability, only the TCR beta chain was sequenced, without alpha chain pairing. Inferences about post-ART repertoire changes are limited because no data were available on ART adherence, viral resistance or therapy changes. Unsorted PBMC were profiled instead of sorted CD4+ and CD8+ T cells because pre-ART samples had limited cell numbers. Expanded TRB clones identified before ART initiation dominated the repertoire across all time points, though the dominance fluctuated and decreased in many PLHIV after ART.

Sequencing of the TRB variable region was done with the immunoSEQ hsTCRB v3.0 assay at survey level resolution. A depth of 40,000-50,000 T-cell genomes per sample was targeted for TRB sequencing. An Illumina MiSeq with a v3 150-cycle kit was used to sequence the pooled TRB libraries. The paper's data handling went like this. Repertoire analysis ran in R within a reproducible Nextflow workflow covering QC, data transformation and analysis. LymphoSeq2, an R package for AIRR-Seq data exploration, was used to implement custom analyses. A few samples yielding fewer than 5000 total TRB sequences were excluded, leaving about 190 analyzed HIV repertoires. Among the roughly 190 retained HIV repertoires, around 60 were collected before ART initiation and 120 to 140 were collected after ART initiation. Each repertoire was downsampled to 5000 TRB nucleotide sequences, and summary statistics were averaged across 100 downsampling iterations. TRB sequences were retained for analysis only if CDR3 regions of at least seven amino acids were present. Diversity was measured with a Shannon entropy-derived clonality score and the Gini coefficient. In repertoire networks, the top 5000 CDR3 amino acid sequences were linked whenever an edit distance of one separated two sequences. For TRB CDR3 amino acid sequences, GLIPH2 was used to predict antigen specificity groups and MHC restriction. CDR3 amino acid sequences were matched against VDJdb and McPAS-TCR to flag known CMV, EBV, HIV or tissue antigen associations. Pre-ART, post-ART and control groups were compared with Wilcoxon signed-rank tests and Holm-Bonferroni correction. TCRdb retrieved this table from immuneACCESS and kept in-frame rearrangements only. Not all clones are present; in checked studies, unresolved V genes account for under half, and no reason is known for the remainder. Clone size and the V and J calls come from that table; the DNA yielded D and trimming. A total of about 43,000 clones appear in this sample, 86% of them only once. The top ten constitute 5.1% of the sample.

A distance of 13 bases separates the germline ends of V and J, which lose 0 bases and 4 bases respectively. From the germline V gene, CDR1 is KGHSH and CDR2 is LQKENI. The CDR3 numbers 15 residues from cysteine through phenylalanine. The retained sequence is limited to the CDR3, 45 bases, with the frame set at the first base. Inclusion was restricted to participants for whom at least one PBMC sample before ART initiation and at least two post-ART samples were available. Treatment was received in the United States of America by all participants with HIV. Before DNA extraction, cryopreserved samples of about 1-11 million PBMC were thawed and then washed. At the time of the earliest PBMC sample, participants with HIV were aged between 23 and 54 years. Per participant, PBMC samples came from 1-4 timepoints prior to ART initiation and 2-8 timepoints following ART initiation, for a median of 7 samples. Serial HIV viral load, CD4+ T-cell count, ART history and demographic data were obtained for every participant. Genomic DNA was extracted from unsorted PBMC with a Qiagen kit on a QIAcube, with processing performed in batches of 12 samples.

The starting material was unsorted PBMCs, obtained 0.1 years before starting antiretroviral therapy. Recombination linked TRBV18 to TRBJ2-7, with the D gene call left open. The clonotype was recovered from a woman between 50 and 59 years old with HIV. The CDR3 region has the sequence CASSPPDPRFYEQYF. The bases read TGTGCCAGCTCACCACCCGACCCCAGGTTTTACGAGCAGTACTTC.